This T cell receptor beta chain was identified during a study of T cell repertoires in cytomegalovirus infection. About the research overall: Public signatures in TCR beta pointed to CMV infection and matching HLA type. Whole-study results and caveats: HLA-C-restricted CMV clonotypes gave the most frequent clonotype in two of eight donors.

Each CDR3 protein is one row after TCRdb ran MiXCR on the reads. The table records 85,000 to 130,000 distinct CDR3 sequences, 20% to 30% of them present only once. With V trimmed by 6 bases and J by 5 bases, 17 bases remained unmatched. The CDR3 sequence is 17 residues long. This clonotype was detected only a few times. Its matching antigen is unknown. This chain uses TRBV12-3 or TRBV12-4 with TRBJ2-3, with TRBD1 matching 7 bases. Sequencing used CD8+ T cells from PBMCs. The sequence came from a human donor in good health (CMV status not recorded). Some clones in this sample may be carry-over from other donors' samples. The CDR3 DNA reads as TGTGCCAGCAGGCACCCTGGGACAGTCGGGCTTGGAGATACGCAGTATTTT. Translated, it gives CASRHPGTVGLGDTQYF.